This TCR beta chain was captured by sequencing in a study of vaccination effects on CD4 cells after COVID-19. Study-wide results and caveats: There was only 1 of 255 vaccine-induced clones in healthy vaccinees that cross-reacted with common cold coronaviruses.

Ahead of sequencing, the ViraFEST assay grew antigen-specific CD4+ T cells using viral peptide pools. After less than 11 days in culture, the CD4+ T cells were isolated. According to the study, vaccine recipients showed no prior SARS-CoV-2 infection and negative nucleocapsid antibodies. Note on this clone: Its specificity is not known.

Profiled with immunoSEQ multiplex PCR; TCRdb holds only in-frame clones, not every one. The profile shows 40,000 to 45,000 clones, roughly 70% of them singletons. Trimming shortened V by 5 bases and J by 9 bases, and 21 bases separated the two germline ends. The length of the CDR3 is 15 residues. From germline, CDR1 is SGHTA and CDR2 FQGNSA. This TCR derives from a human donor who received a COVID-19 vaccine. V usage is TRBV7-2 and J usage is TRBJ2-3; a weak D match, TRBD1 (5 bases). The sequenced sample was CD4+ T cells from PBMCs cultured with HCoV-OC43 spike peptides, obtained before COVID-19 vaccination. Regarding subset: HCoV-OC43 spike overlapping peptide pool stimulation. CDR3 region: CASSPVGQKPITQYF. In DNA form, the CDR3 reads TGTGCCAGCAGCCCCGTGGGGCAGAAACCTATAACGCAGTATTTT.